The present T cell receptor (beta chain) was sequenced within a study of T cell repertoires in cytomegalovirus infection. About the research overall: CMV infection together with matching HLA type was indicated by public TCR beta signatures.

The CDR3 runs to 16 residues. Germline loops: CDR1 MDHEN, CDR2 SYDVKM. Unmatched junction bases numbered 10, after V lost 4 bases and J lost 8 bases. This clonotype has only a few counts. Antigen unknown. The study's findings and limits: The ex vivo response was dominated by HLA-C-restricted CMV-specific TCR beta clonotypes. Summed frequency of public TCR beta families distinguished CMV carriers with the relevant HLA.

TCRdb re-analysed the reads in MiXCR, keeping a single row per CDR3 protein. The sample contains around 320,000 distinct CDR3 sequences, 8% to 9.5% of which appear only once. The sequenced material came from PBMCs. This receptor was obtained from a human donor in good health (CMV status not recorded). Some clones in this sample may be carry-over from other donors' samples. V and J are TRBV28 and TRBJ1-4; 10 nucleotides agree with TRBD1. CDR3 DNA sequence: TGTGCCAGCAGTTCCCACCCCGGGACAGGGGACGAAAAACTGTTTTTT. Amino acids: CASSSHPGTGDEKLFF. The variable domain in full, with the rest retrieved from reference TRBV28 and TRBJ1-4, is DVKVTQSSRYLVKRTGEKVFLECVQDMDHENMFWYRQDPGLGLRLIYFSYDVKMKEKGDIPEGYSVSREKKERFSLILESASTNQTSMYLCASSSHPGTGDEKLFFGSGTQLSVL.